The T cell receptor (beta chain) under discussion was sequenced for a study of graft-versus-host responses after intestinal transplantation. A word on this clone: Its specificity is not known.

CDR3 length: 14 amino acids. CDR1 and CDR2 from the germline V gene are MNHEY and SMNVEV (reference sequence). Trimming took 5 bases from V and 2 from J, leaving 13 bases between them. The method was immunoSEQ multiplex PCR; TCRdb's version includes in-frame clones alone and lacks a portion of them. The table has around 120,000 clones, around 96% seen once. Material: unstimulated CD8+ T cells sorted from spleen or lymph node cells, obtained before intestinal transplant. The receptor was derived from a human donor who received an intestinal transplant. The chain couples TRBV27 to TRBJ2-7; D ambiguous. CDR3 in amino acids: CASSHIRNPYEQYF. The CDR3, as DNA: TGTGCCAGCAGTCACATCCGTAATCCCTACGAGCAGTACTTC.